This T cell receptor beta chain was recorded in a study of T cell responses to AZD1222 COVID-19 vaccine. Study summary: Analysis merged second doses at about 4 or about 12 weeks. Whole-study results and caveats: Regions 160-218 and 743-854 dominated among vaccine-associated CD4 TCRs spanning spike. An increase in Spike-specific TCR breadth and depth was observed after two AZD1222 doses. Donors, mostly white British, included more females; clonal diversity was possibly underestimated.

Regarding this clone: What it binds is unknown.

Measured with immunoSEQ multiplex PCR; TCRdb has only the in-frame clones, and not every one. The sample consists of about 100,000 clones, about 88% of them appearing once. The material was peripheral blood, obtained on day 0 of AZD1222 vaccination. This receptor was identified in an adult in good health.

The CDR3 is CATSDPGEGNEQFF. DNA of the CDR3: TGTGCCACCAGTGACCCTGGAGAGGGAAATGAGCAGTTCTTC. The chain links TRBV24-1 to TRBJ2-1; possibly TRBD2 for D (5 bases). V was cut by 4 bases and J by 7 bases, with 13 bases left in between. Looked up from germline, CDR1 is KGHDR and CDR2 is SFDVKD. CDR3 size: 14 residues.